The 17 T cell receptor beta chains listed next were all sequenced from one sample in a study of T cell responses to AZD1222 COVID-19 vaccine. TCRdb keeps only in-frame clones here, not all; method: immunoSEQ multiplex PCR. The sample records approximately 89,000 clones, nearly 90% being singletons. Sequencing used peripheral blood, obtained on day 0 of AZD1222 vaccination. These TCRs come from an adult in good health.

CDR3 protein: CASSIRPTDSYNSPLHF. The CDR3 region has the DNA TGTGCCAGCAGCATACGACCGACCGACTCCTATAATTCACCCCTCCACTTT. The V call is TRBV5-4, the J call TRBJ1-6, with unresolved D. The CDR3 length is 17 residues. Germline CDR1 is SGHNT and CDR2 is YYREEE (reference sequence). V lost 4 bases, J lost 0 bases, and 14 bases lay in between.

This chain uses TRBV6-6 with TRBJ2-1; D might be TRBD1 (5 bases). The germline V gene has CDR1 MNHNY and CDR2 SVGAGI (reference sequence). V was cut by 2 bases and J by 5 bases, with 10 bases left in between. The CDR3 has 14 residues. The CDR3: CASSYSGQDNEQFF. DNA for the CDR3: TGTGCCAGCAGTTACAGTGGACAAGACAATGAGCAGTTCTTC.

The chain joins TRBV29-1 to TRBJ1-1, with a weak D call TRBD1 (5 bases). Germline values: CDR1 SQVTM, CDR2 ANQGSEA. This CDR3 is 10 amino acids long. Between the trimmed V and J ends, which lost 6 bases and 4 bases, there was a span of 6 bases. The CDR3 nucleotides read TGCAGCGTCGGGACCACTGAAGCTTTCTTT. Amino acids: CSVGTTEAFF.

V and J are TRBV3-1 (or the pseudogene TRBV3-2) and TRBJ2-2; 10 positions agree with TRBD2. CDR1 LGHDT and CDR2 YNNKEL come from the germline V gene (reference sequence). V lost 4 bases, J lost 1 base, and 3 bases stayed unmatched. The CDR3 loop spans 16 amino acids. The CDR3 sequence is CASSRLAGGNTGELFF. The CDR3 DNA follows: TGTGCCAGCAGCCGGTTAGCGGGGGGGAACACCGGGGAGCTGTTTTTT.

V usage is TRBV6-5 and J usage is TRBJ1-6, with unresolved D. This CDR3 is 14 amino acids long. The germline V gene has CDR1 MNHEY and CDR2 SVGAGI. The ends were cut back, 7 bases at V and 7 bases at J, with 14 bases in the middle. The CDR3 DNA reads as TGTGCCAGCACTAGGGATCAGCGGAATTCACCCCTCCACTTT. Protein: CASTRDQRNSPLHF.

V usage is TRBV27 and J usage is TRBJ1-1, with D perhaps TRBD1 (5 bases). The germline CDR1 and CDR2 sequences are MNHEY and SMNVEV (reference sequence). V was pared by 5 bases and J by 5 bases, with 12 bases between. The CDR3 consists of 13 residues. CDR3 sequence reads: CASSPLGGTEAFF. The DNA for the CDR3 is TGTGCCAGCAGTCCCCTCGGGGGAACTGAAGCTTTCTTT.

V and J are TRBV6-5 and TRBJ2-5, with TRBD2 matching over 7 bases. Trimming took 7 bases from V and 5 from J; bases not matched to a gene: 13. The CDR3 sequence is 15 residues long. From germline, CDR1 is MNHEY and CDR2 SVGAGI. The CDR3 sequence: CASKQEPSSGETQYF. The CDR3, as DNA: TGTGCCAGCAAACAGGAGCCCAGTAGCGGGGAGACCCAGTACTTC.

The chain joins TRBV5-1 to TRBJ1-1; 7 bases align to TRBD1. J was trimmed by 1 base and V by 0 bases; bases with no gene match: 6. In germline, CDR1 is SGHRS, CDR2 YFSETQ. The CDR3 has 16 residues. CDR3 coding DNA: TGCGCCAGCAGCTTGGCCGGACAGGAGCCGAACACTGAAGCTTTCTTT. Translating gives CASSLAGQEPNTEAFF.

The chain employs TRBV2 and TRBJ1-6; 9 positions agree with TRBD1. The V segment lost 8 bases and the J segment 3 bases; nucleotides outside the gene matches: 11. The CDR3 totals 17 residues. Germline CDR1 is SNHLY and CDR2 is FYNNEI. CDR3: CASCPRTGEIYNSPLHF. The CDR3 DNA reads TGTGCCAGCTGCCCCAGGACAGGGGAGATCTATAATTCACCCCTCCACTTT. The variable domain in full, with the rest retrieved from reference TRBV2 and TRBJ1-6, is EPEVTQTPSHQVTQMGQEVILRCVPISNHLYFYWYRQILGQKVEFLVSFYNNEISEKSEIFDDQFSVERPDGSNFTLKIRSTKLEDSAMYFCASCPRTGEIYNSPLHFGNGTRLTVT.

This chain connects TRBV5-5 to TRBJ1-4; 8 nucleotides line up with TRBD1. This CDR3 spans 14 amino acids. V was pared by 7 bases and J by 8 bases, with 10 bases of the junction left unmatched. Germline V gives CDR1 SGHKS, CDR2 YYEKEE (reference sequence). In DNA form, the CDR3 reads TGTGCCAGCCAAGGACAGGGTGTGTGGGAAAAACTGTTTTTT. This translates into CASQGQGVWEKLFF.

This clone was counted once. This chain links TRBV27 with TRBJ2-7, with a weak D call TRBD1 (5 bases). CDR3 size: 13 residues. Germline assignment: CDR1 MNHEY and CDR2 SMNVEV (reference sequence). Trimming removed 5 bases at V and 4 bases at J, with 12 bases between. CDR3 protein: CASSSQGWYEQYF. In DNA, the CDR3 is TGTGCCAGCAGTAGCCAGGGTTGGTACGAGCAGTACTTC.

The chain carries TRBV13 and TRBJ2-7; TRBD2 matches at 8 bases. CDR1 PRHDT and CDR2 FYEKMQ come from the germline V gene (reference sequence). With 1 base clipped from V and 7 bases from J, the junction kept 9 bases outside the gene matches. This CDR3 has 15 amino acids. The CDR3 sequence: CASSLVGLAQREQYF. CDR3 DNA sequence: TGTGCCAGCAGCTTAGTCGGACTAGCACAACGGGAGCAGTACTTC.

The rearrangement links TRBV4-3 to TRBJ2-7; 10 bases agree with TRBD2. Looked up from germline, CDR1 is LGHNA and CDR2 is YSLEER. V trimming: 3 bases; J trimming: 2 bases; junction bases outside the gene matches: 4. The CDR3 is made up of 15 amino acids. As DNA, the CDR3 is TGCGCCAGCAGCCATCACCTAGCGGGGGCCTACGAGCAGTACTTC. The encoded protein is CASSHHLAGAYEQYF.

The chain links TRBV5-4 to TRBJ1-1; no reliable D call. Germline V lookup: CDR1 SGHNT, CDR2 YYREEE (reference sequence). This CDR3 region has 13 residues. The V end lost 0 bases, the J end lost 6 bases, and 9 bases lay between the germline ends. Here the CDR3 DNA reads TGTGCCAGCAGCTTGGTAGGTGCGGCTGAAGCTTTCTTT. This codes for CASSLVGAAEAFF.

About this clone: Other DNA variants within this sample encode the same CDR3. V usage is TRBV6-5 and J usage is TRBJ2-3; tentative D call: TRBD1 (6 bases). Trimming took 4 bases from V and 2 from J, leaving 10 bases between them. The germline V gene encodes CDR1 MNHEY and CDR2 SVGAGI. This CDR3 has 14 amino acids. The CDR3 reads CASSLGQPTDTQYF. The DNA for the CDR3 is TGTGCCAGCAGTTTAGGACAGCCCACAGATACGCAGTATTTT.

The chain recombines TRBV10-3 with TRBJ2-3; the match to TRBD2 covers 8 bases. The germline V gene encodes CDR1 ENHRY and CDR2 SYGVKD. The junction had 6 bases not matched to a gene; V was cut back by 6 bases and J by 4 bases. The CDR3 runs 14 residues. The CDR3, as DNA: TGTGCCATCAGACCGGGGGGGCAGGCAGATACGCAGTATTTT. Protein sequence: CAIRPGGQADTQYF.

J is TRBJ1-2 and V is TRBV10-3, with 8 bases lining up with TRBD1. The length of the CDR3 is 14 residues. Trimming removed 6 bases from V and 4 bases from J; junction bases left unmatched: 7. From germline, CDR1 is ENHRY and CDR2 SYGVKD. CDR3 sequence (DNA): TGTGCCATCAGCACCCCGGACAGGGCCTATGGCTACACCTTC. This sequence encodes CAISTPDRAYGYTF.